Listed here are 8 T cell receptor beta chains from one sample, sequenced in a study of technical replicates of blood from several donors. Produced via immunoSEQ multiplex PCR; TCRdb's table is partial and in-frame only. The sample contains about 94,000 clones, 95% of which appear only once. Specimen: T cells isolated from PBMCs. The receptors derive from a human donor in good health.

CDR3 region: CASSNSHLAGVRADTQYF. The DNA of the CDR3 is TGTGCCAGCAGTAACTCCCACTTAGCGGGAGTTAGGGCAGATACGCAGTATTTT. The gene calls are TRBV5-6 and TRBJ2-3; 9 nucleotides align to TRBD2. The trim removed 5 bases at V and 4 bases at J, leaving 17 bases unmatched. The CDR3 extends over 18 amino acids. Looked up from germline, CDR1 is SGHDT and CDR2 is YYEEEE.

The chain is built from TRBV27 and TRBJ2-5, with 8 nucleotides matching TRBD1. V shed 1 base and J 4 bases; nucleotides not matched to a gene: 8. There are 16 residues in the CDR3. CDR1 is MNHEY and CDR2 is SMNVEV in the germline V gene (reference sequence). CDR3 coding DNA: TGTGCCAGCAGTTTATTTAACCGGACAGGGTCAGAGACCCAGTACTTC. Protein sequence: CASSLFNRTGSETQYF.

On this clone: Other DNA sequences within the sample encode an identical CDR3. This chain uses TRBV19 with TRBJ2-2, with a tentative D call TRBD1 (5 bases). The CDR3 length is 14 residues. Trimming stripped 3 bases from V and 1 base from J, with 6 bases between. Per germline, CDR1 LNHDA and CDR2 SQIVND (reference sequence). The CDR3 region is CASSIGQNTGELFF. The CDR3 DNA follows: TGTGCCAGTAGTATTGGACAGAACACCGGGGAGCTGTTTTTT.

The chain recombines TRBV5-6 with TRBJ1-1; 9 positions match TRBD1. CDR3 length equals 15 residues. Trimming removed 1 base from V and 10 bases from J; junction bases left unmatched: 11. Germline V gives CDR1 SGHDT, CDR2 YYEEEE. The CDR3 here is CASSLSIRTGDVAFF. The DNA of the CDR3 is TGTGCCAGCAGCTTGTCAATTAGGACAGGGGATGTAGCTTTCTTT.

The rearrangement joins TRBV25-1 to TRBJ2-5; TRBD2 is a possible D gene (5 bases). The CDR3 is made up of 15 amino acids. V shed 1 base and J shed 4 bases, with 13 bases lying between them. Germline assignment: CDR1 MGHDK and CDR2 SYGVNS. CDR3 bases: TGTGCCAGCAGTGAATCTCCCACTAGTCTAGAGACCCAGTACTTC. This codes for CASSESPTSLETQYF.

V and J are TRBV5-1 and TRBJ2-1, with TRBD2 matching 10 bases. V lost 4 bases and J lost 7; bases outside the gene matches: 5. Germline loops: CDR1 SGHRS, CDR2 YFSETQ. The CDR3 runs to 14 residues. In DNA, the CDR3 is TGCGCCAGCAGCCTCGGACTAGCGGATAATGAGCAGTTCTTC. This translates into CASSLGLADNEQFF.

The rearrangement links TRBV30 to TRBJ2-7; D is possibly TRBD2 (5 bases). The CDR3 spans 14 residues. V lost 5 bases and J 1 base, leaving 15 bases between the germline ends. The germline gives CDR1 GTSNPN, CDR2 SVGIG (reference sequence). This CDR3 reads CAWSAVGGSYEQYF. As DNA, the CDR3 is TGTGCCTGGTCTGCGGTGGGCGGGTCCTACGAGCAGTACTTC.

The rearrangement uses TRBV14 and TRBJ1-1, with D unclear. The V and J ends lost 2 bases and 7 bases respectively, with 20 bases between them. CDR1 is SGHDN and CDR2 is FVKESK in the germline V gene. This CDR3 spans 16 amino acids. In nucleotides, the CDR3 is TGTGCCAGCAGCCAACTATTGACCGGGAGCACTTATGAAGCTTTCTTT. It is translated as CASSQLLTGSTYEAFF.